This T cell receptor beta chain was sequenced for a study of technical replicates of blood from a handful of donors. J gave up 0 bases and V 8 bases, and 9 bases lay outside the gene matches. Germline CDR1 reads SQVTM; CDR2 reads ANQGSEA. CDR3 length equals 14 residues. The protocol was immunoSEQ multiplex PCR, while the TCRdb copy is restricted to in-frame clones and leaves out a portion. In the table there are about 80,000 clones, 90% to 95% of which are singletons. Sequences were obtained from T cells isolated from PBMCs. This clonotype was obtained from a human donor in good health. This rearrangement joins TRBV29-1 to TRBJ2-7; 8 nucleotides agree with TRBD2. Written as DNA, the CDR3 is TGCAGCTTCCTCAGCGGGAGTAACTCCTACGAGCAGTACTTC. Protein: CSFLSGSNSYEQYF.